This T cell receptor beta chain was documented in a study of blood T cell repertoires in COVID-19. Study background: Acute and convalescent COVID-19 samples came from the United States, Italy and Spain. PBMCs, B-cell-depleted T cells, or T cells were the source of the cDNA or gDNA that made up the material.

As processed by the authors: Cell counts per sample came from amplifying reference gene primers. Generated by immunoSEQ multiplex PCR, the TCRdb table keeps only in-frame clones and is missing some. D and trimming come from the DNA, and the V and J calls and clone size come from that table. The data contain 150,000 to 200,000 clones, 81% of them singletons. V was pared by 2 bases and J by 6 bases, with 10 bases between. Germline-derived CDR1 and CDR2 are KGHSH and LQKENI. The CDR3 runs to 13 residues. The sequenced sample was peripheral blood. The TCR originated in a man aged 60 to 69 with active or convalescent COVID-19. The chain has TRBV18 and TRBJ1-2; D remains unclear. CDR3 DNA: TGTGCCAGCTCACCATCCGGGGATCATGGCTACACCTTC. This codes for CASSPSGDHGYTF.